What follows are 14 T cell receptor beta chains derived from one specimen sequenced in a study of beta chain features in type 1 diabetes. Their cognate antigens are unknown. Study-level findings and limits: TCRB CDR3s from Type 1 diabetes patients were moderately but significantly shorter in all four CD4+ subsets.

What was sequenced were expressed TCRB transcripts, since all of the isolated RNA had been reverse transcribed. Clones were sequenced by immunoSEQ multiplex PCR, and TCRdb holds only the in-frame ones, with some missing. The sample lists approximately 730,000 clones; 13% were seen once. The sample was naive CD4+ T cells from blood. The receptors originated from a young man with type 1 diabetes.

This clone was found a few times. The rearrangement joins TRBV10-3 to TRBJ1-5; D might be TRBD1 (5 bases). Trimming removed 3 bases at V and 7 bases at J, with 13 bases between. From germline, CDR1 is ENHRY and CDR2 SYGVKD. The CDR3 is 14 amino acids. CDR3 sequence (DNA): TGTGCCATCAGTGAAGAAGGGGTATACCAGCCCCAGCATTTT. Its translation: CAISEEGVYQPQHF.

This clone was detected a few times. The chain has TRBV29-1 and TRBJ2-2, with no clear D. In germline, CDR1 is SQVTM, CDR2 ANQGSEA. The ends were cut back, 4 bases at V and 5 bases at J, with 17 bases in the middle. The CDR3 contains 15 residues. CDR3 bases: TGCAGCGTTGGGCCCCGCTTAGGTGGGACCGGGGAGCTGTTTTTT. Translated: CSVGPRLGGTGELFF.

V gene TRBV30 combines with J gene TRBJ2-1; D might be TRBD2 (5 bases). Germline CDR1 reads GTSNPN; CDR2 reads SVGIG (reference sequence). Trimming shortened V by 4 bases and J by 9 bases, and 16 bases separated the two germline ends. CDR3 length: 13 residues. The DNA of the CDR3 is TGTGCCTGGAAGCCCGGACTGGAAGCTGAGCAGTTCTTC. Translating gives CAWKPGLEAEQFF.

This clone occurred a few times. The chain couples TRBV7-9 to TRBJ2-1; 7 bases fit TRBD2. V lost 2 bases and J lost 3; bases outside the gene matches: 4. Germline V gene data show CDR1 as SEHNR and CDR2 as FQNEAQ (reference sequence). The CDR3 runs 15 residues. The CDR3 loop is CASSLQGGNYNEQFF. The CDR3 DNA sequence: TGTGCCAGCAGCTTACAGGGAGGGAACTACAATGAGCAGTTCTTC.

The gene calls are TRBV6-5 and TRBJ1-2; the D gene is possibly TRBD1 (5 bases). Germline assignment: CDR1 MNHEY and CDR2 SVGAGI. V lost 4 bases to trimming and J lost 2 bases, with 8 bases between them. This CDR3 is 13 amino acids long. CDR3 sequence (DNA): TGTGCCAGCAGTTGGGGACGGAACTATGGCTACACCTTC. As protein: CASSWGRNYGYTF.

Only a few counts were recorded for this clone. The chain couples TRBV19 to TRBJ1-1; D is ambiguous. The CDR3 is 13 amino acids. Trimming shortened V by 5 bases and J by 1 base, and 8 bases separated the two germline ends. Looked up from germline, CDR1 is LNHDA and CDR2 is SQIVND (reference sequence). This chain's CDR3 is CASSGSRNTEAFF. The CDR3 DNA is TGTGCCAGTAGTGGAAGCAGGAACACTGAAGCTTTCTTT.

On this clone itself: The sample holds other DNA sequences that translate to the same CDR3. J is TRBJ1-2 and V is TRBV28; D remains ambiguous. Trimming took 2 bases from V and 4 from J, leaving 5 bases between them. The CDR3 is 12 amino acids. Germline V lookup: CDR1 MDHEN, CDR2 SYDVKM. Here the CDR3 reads CASSLAAYGYTF. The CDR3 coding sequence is TGTGCCAGCAGTTTAGCCGCCTATGGCTACACCTTC.

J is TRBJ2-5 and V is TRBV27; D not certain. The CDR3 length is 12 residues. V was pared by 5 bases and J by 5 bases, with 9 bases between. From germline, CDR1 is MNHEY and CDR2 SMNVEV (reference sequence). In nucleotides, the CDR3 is TGTGCCAGCAGTCCCAGTGGTGAGACCCAGTACTTC. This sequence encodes CASSPSGETQYF.

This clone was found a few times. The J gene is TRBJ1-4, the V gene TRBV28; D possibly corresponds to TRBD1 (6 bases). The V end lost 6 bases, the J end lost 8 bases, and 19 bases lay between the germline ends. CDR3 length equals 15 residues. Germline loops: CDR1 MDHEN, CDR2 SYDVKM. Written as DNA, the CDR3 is TGTGCCAGCAGCTCCCTTGGGGGCGCCGAAGAAAAACTGTTTTTT. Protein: CASSSLGGAEEKLFF.

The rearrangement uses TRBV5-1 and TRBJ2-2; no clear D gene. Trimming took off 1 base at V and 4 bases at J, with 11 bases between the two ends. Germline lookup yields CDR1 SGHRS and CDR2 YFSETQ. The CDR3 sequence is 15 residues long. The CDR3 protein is CASSLTADLTGELFF. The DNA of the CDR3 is TGCGCCAGCAGCTTGACGGCCGATCTCACCGGGGAGCTGTTTTTT. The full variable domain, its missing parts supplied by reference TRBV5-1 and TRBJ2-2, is KAGVTQTPRYLIKTRGQQVTLSCSPISGHRSVSWYQQTPGQGLQFLFEYFSETQRNKGNFPGRFSGRQFSNSRSEMNVSTLELGDSALYLCASSLTADLTGELFFGEGSRLTVL.

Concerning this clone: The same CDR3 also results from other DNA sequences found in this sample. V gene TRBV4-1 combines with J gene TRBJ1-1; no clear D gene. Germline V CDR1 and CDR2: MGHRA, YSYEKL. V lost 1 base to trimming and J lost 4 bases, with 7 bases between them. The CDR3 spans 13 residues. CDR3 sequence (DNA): TGCGCCAGCAGCCAAGTAGGCGGCACTGAAGCTTTCTTT. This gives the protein CASSQVGGTEAFF.

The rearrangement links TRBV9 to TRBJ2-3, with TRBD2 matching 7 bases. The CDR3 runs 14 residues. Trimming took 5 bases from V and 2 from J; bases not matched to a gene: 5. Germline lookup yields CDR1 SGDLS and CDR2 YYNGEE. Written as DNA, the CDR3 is TGTGCCAGCAGTGAGCGGGGCGTCACAGATACGCAGTATTTT. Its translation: CASSERGVTDTQYF.

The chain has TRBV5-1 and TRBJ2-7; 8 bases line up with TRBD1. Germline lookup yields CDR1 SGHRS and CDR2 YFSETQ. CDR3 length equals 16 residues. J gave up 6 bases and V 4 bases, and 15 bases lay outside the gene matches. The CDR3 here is CASSTPGQGLGGEQYF. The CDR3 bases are TGCGCCAGCAGCACCCCTGGACAGGGCCTCGGGGGCGAGCAGTACTTC.

This CDR3 is CASSSRASVAGQPQHF. The CDR3 DNA sequence: TGTGCCAGCAGCTCCCGGGCCTCGGTAGCAGGTCAGCCCCAGCATTTT. The chain joins TRBV7-8 to TRBJ1-5; the D is unclear. V lost 4 bases and J lost 6, with 19 bases in between. The CDR3 has 16 amino acids. Germline values: CDR1 SGHVS, CDR2 FQNEAQ. Filled out from reference TRBV7-8 and TRBJ1-5, the complete variable domain reads GAGVSQSPRYKVAKRGQDVALRCDPISGHVSLFWYQQALGQGPEFLTYFQNEAQLDKSGLPSDRFFAERPEGSVSTLKIQRTQQEDSAVYLCASSSRASVAGQPQHFGDGTRLSIL.